One and the same sample provided the 3 T cell receptor beta chains below, sequenced in a study of Graves' ophthalmopathy and Graves' hyperthyroidism. Amplification of TCR beta CDR3 regions used RNA transcripts. HTBI-primed RT-PCR formed the first round, and a multiplex PCR formed the second. Via MiXCR, TCRdb re-called the multiplex PCR reads, giving one row per CDR3 protein. The profile shows 900,000 to 1,200,000 distinct CDR3 sequences, approximately 35% of them singletons. Sample: peripheral blood or thyroid tissue (not recorded which). The source of these receptors is an adult man with Graves' hyperthyroidism.

The chain couples TRBV15 to TRBJ2-7; D possibly corresponds to TRBD2 (5 bases). The length of the CDR3 is 14 residues. V was pared by 0 bases and J by 5 bases, with 11 bases between. CDR1 is LNHNV and CDR2 is YYDKDF in the germline V gene (reference sequence). This chain's CDR3 is CATSREEAVNEQYF. The DNA of the CDR3 is TGTGCCACCAGCAGAGAGGAGGCGGTCAACGAGCAGTACTTC.

This rearrangement joins TRBV10-3 to TRBJ2-7, with TRBD1 identical over 10 bases. Unmatched junction bases numbered 12, after V lost 7 bases and J lost 6 bases. Germline V gene lookup returns CDR1 ENHRY and CDR2 SYGVKD. The CDR3 totals 15 residues. CDR3 region: CAIKPGQGRFFEQYF. The CDR3 nucleotides read TGTGCCATCAAGCCGGGACAGGGGAGATTTTTCGAGCAGTACTTC.

This clonotype has at least ten counts. The rearrangement uses TRBV29-1 and TRBJ1-2, with D tentatively TRBD1 (5 bases). This CDR3 is 10 amino acids long. V was pared by 3 bases and J by 8 bases, with 7 bases between. The germline V gene encodes CDR1 SQVTM and CDR2 ANQGSEA. The CDR3 region has the DNA TGCAGCGTTGAGGGACCGGGCTACACCTTC. This translates into CSVEGPGYTF. The whole variable domain, filled in from reference TRBV29-1 and TRBJ1-2, reads SAVISQKPSRDICQRGTSLTIQCQVDSQVTMMFWYRQQPGQSLTLIATANQGSEATYESGFVIDKFPISRPNLTFSTLTVSNMSPEDSSIYLCSVEGPGYTFGSGTRLTVV.